The 7 T cell receptor beta chains below all came from one sample that was sequenced in a study of blood T cell repertoires in COVID-19. Generated by immunoSEQ multiplex PCR, the TCRdb table keeps only in-frame clones and is missing some. The data contain about 100,000 clones, more than 75% of them singletons. The sequenced sample was peripheral blood. Every receptor here comes from a man aged 25 to 40 in a cohort sampled during active COVID-19.

The chain combines TRBV5-4 with TRBJ2-5; TRBD1 agrees at 7 bases. The CDR3 consists of 16 residues. The V segment lost 4 bases and the J segment 2 bases; nucleotides outside the gene matches: 11. Germline V gene lookup returns CDR1 SGHNT and CDR2 YYREEE (reference sequence). The DNA of the CDR3 is TGTGCCAGCAGCCGAAACCTGGGACAGACTCAAGAGACCCAGTACTTC. This encodes CASSRNLGQTQETQYF.

This clone has only one observation. This chain joins TRBV11-1 and TRBJ2-3, with TRBD2 identical over 7 bases. Per germline, CDR1 SGHAT and CDR2 FQDESV (reference sequence). The ends lost 8 bases at V and 6 bases at J; junction bases unmatched: 8. The CDR3 has 13 amino acids. CDR3 sequence (DNA): TGTGCCAGCCGGGGGGAGACCATGGATACGCAGTATTTT. The encoded protein is CASRGETMDTQYF.

The chain couples TRBV29-1 to TRBJ2-7; TRBD2 aligns across 9 bases. Germline-derived CDR1 and CDR2 are SQVTM and ANQGSEA. V lost 6 bases to trimming and J lost 3 bases; unmatched junction nucleotides: 9. CDR3 size: 14 residues. This CDR3 reads CSVGLRLAVYEQYF. CDR3 nucleotides: TGCAGCGTGGGGTTACGACTAGCGGTCTACGAGCAGTACTTC.

This clone was detected only once. The V call is TRBV19, the J call TRBJ1-5; 8 bases match TRBD1. Germline CDR1 and CDR2: LNHDA and SQIVND (reference sequence). The CDR3 extends over 16 amino acids. V lost 5 bases, J lost 4 bases, and 10 bases stayed unmatched. As DNA, the CDR3 is TGTGCCAGTAGTCGTATCGGACAGGGACAGAATCAGCCCCAGCATTTT. Protein: CASSRIGQGQNQPQHF.

This clone appeared a few times. The rearrangement joins TRBV15 to TRBJ2-1, with D tentatively TRBD2 (5 bases). This CDR3 region has 19 residues. CDR1 is LNHNV and CDR2 is YYDKDF in the germline V gene (reference sequence). The V end lost 6 bases, the J end lost 0 bases, and 24 bases lay between the germline ends. The CDR3 protein is CATSPRGPATAPSYNEQFF. The CDR3 region has the DNA TGTGCCACCAGTCCCCGGGGTCCTGCCACCGCCCCCTCCTACAATGAGCAGTTCTTC.

V is TRBV5-1 and J is TRBJ2-3; D is perhaps TRBD1 (6 bases). Trimming took 1 base from V and 7 from J, leaving 13 bases between them. Looked up from germline, CDR1 is SGHRS and CDR2 is YFSETQ. CDR3 length: 14 residues. CDR3 loop: CASSLNQQGNTQYF. The DNA for the CDR3 is TGCGCCAGCAGCTTGAATCAACAGGGAAATACGCAGTATTTT.

CDR3 amino acids: CASSLDLAPSYNEQFF. CDR3 bases: TGTGCCAGCAGCTTGGATTTGGCCCCCTCCTACAATGAGCAGTTCTTC. V and J are TRBV5-8 and TRBJ2-1, with D hard to call. Trimming removed 0 bases at V and 0 bases at J, with 10 bases between. CDR1 is SGHTS, CDR2 YDEGEE, per germline. The CDR3 contains 16 residues.